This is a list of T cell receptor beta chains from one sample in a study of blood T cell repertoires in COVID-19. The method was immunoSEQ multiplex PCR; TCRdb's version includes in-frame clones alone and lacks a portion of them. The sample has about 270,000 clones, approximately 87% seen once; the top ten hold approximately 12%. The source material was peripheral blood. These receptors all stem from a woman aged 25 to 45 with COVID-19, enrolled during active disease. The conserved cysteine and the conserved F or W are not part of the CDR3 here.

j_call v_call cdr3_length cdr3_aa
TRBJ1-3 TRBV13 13 ASSLLTGVGNTIY
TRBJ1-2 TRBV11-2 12 ASSLTGPNYGYT
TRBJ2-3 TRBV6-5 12 ASEGSGGIDTQY
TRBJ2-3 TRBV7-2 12 ASSSGRVTDTQY
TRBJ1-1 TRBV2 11 ARREGMNTEAF
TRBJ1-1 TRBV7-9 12 ASSFLPDTTEAF
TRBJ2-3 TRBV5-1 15 ASSLPGGITHRDTQY
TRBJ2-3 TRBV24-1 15 ATSDFTSGGSTDTQY
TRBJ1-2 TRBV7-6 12 ASSYDRGLSGYT
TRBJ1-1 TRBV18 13 ASSPQGAVNTEAF
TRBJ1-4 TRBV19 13 ASSLAGATNEKLF
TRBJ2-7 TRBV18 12 ASSRAGTSYEQY
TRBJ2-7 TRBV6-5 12 ASKYSGGLYEQY
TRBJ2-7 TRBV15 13 ATSFETSGGYEQY
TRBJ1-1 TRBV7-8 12 ASRYGTENTEAF
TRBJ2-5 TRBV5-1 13 ASSPRTVLGETQY
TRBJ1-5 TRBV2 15 ASAEYTGSYSNQPQH
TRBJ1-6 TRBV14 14 ASSQDLDSTNSPLH
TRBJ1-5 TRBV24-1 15 ATSDTKGRGSNQPQH
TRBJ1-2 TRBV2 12 ASSGRGHFYGYT
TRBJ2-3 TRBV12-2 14 ASRLIGTRCPDTQY
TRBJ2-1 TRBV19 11 ASSFSEYNEQF
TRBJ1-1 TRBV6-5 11 ASSYSINRGSF
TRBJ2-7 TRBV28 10 ASSRGFYEQY
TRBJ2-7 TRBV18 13 ASSPLGTGGREQY
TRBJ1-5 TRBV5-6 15 ASSPGGGRASNQPQH
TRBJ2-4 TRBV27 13 ASSLSGGLQNIQY
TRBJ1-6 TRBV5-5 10 ASSLGGPPLH
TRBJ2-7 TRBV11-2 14 ASSSWTSRGSYEQY
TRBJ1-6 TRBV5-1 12 ASSPDTIDSPLH
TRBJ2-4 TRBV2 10 ASTGGGNIQY
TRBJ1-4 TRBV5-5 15 ASSYRLSTVDNEKLF
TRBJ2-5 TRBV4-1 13 ASSQAISGGETQY
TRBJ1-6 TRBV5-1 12 ASSLRGQDSPLH
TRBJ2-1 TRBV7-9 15 ASSLALVREDYNEQF
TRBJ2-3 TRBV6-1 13 ASSERRHSTDTQY
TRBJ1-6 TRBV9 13 ASSVEGGINSPLH
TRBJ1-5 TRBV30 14 AWSVERWPSNQPQH
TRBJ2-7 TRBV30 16 AWSVQSTYPHTIYEQY
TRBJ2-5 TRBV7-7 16 ASSPSWDLGGAIETQY
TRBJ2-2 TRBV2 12 ASSEYSYNGELF
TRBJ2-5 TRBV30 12 AWSSDSPQETQY
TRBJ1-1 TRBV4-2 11 ASSQGQGPEAF
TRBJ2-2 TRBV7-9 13 ASTPSVTNTGELF
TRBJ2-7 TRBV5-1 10 ASSLTGGEQY
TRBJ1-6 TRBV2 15 ASSAYRDSQRNSPLH
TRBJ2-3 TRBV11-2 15 ASSFPGEGGHTDTQY
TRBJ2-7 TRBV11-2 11 ASSHGHLYEQY
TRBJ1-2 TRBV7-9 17 ASSSLTLSRTGSNYGYT
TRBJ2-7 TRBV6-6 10 ASSPSTREQY
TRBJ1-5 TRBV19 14 ASSISPPGSNQPQH
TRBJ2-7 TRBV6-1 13 ASSEAWRGGREQY
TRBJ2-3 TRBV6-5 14 ASSYSWRGGTDTQY
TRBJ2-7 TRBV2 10 ASDLSSDEQY
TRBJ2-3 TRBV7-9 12 ASSFGTHTDTQY